The 2 T cell receptor beta chains in this list originate from one sample, sequenced in a study of cytomegalovirus exposure and HLA in healthy donors. PCR was performed using 60 Vbeta and 13 Jbeta primers. Sequencing used immunoSEQ multiplex PCR; TCRdb keeps in-frame clones, though not all of them. The data contain about 82,000 clones, roughly 80% of them singletons. Sequences were obtained from PBMCs. These receptors were obtained from a human donor in good health.

V usage is TRBV4-3 and J usage is TRBJ2-3; D not resolved. CDR1 is LGHNA, CDR2 YSLEER, per germline. The CDR3 is made up of 15 amino acids. V dropped 3 bases and J dropped 5 bases, with 15 bases sitting between them. The CDR3 protein is CASSQHLVRLDTQYF. The CDR3 nucleotides are TGCGCCAGCAGCCAGCATTTAGTGAGGTTAGATACGCAGTATTTT.

The chain is built from TRBV5-4 and TRBJ2-3, with D tentatively TRBD1 (5 bases). The CDR3 runs 16 residues. Germline values: CDR1 SGHNT, CDR2 YYREEE (reference sequence). With 3 bases removed from V and 2 bases from J, the gap between germline ends came to 16 bases. CDR3 DNA: TGTGCCAGCAGCTCCAAGGCTTTGGGGCCCACAGATACGCAGTATTTT. Translation gives CASSSKALGPTDTQYF.